These 9 T cell receptor beta chains came from one sample sequenced in a study of human CD4 T cells and Enterobacteriaceae. Assay: immunoSEQ multiplex PCR; the TCRdb copy retains only in-frame clones and omits some. The sample carries some 29,000 clones, approximately 84% recorded once. All CD4+ cells other than CD45RA+CCR7+CD95- naive cells were sorted as memory, over 95% pure. Sequenced material: memory CD4+ T cells from blood. The receptors derive from a human donor in good health.

Only one count was recorded for this clone. This chain joins TRBV6-1 and TRBJ2-1, with D possibly TRBD1 on 5 matching bases. Per germline, CDR1 MNHNS and CDR2 SASEGT. The V gene lost 10 bases and the J gene lost 6 bases, with 19 bases spanning the gap. The CDR3 length is 14 residues. The CDR3 sequence: CATGRALTSNEQFF. The CDR3 DNA reads TGTGCCACCGGCAGGGCCCTTACGAGCAATGAGCAGTTCTTC.

This clone is a singleton in its sample. J is TRBJ1-1 and V is TRBV10-3; 9 nucleotides match TRBD1. With 6 bases clipped from V and 0 bases from J, the junction kept 2 bases outside the gene matches. The CDR3 runs to 14 residues. CDR1 ENHRY and CDR2 SYGVKD come from the germline V gene. This CDR3 is CAIRNRGLNTEAFF. In DNA form, the CDR3 reads TGTGCCATCAGGAACAGGGGGCTGAACACTGAAGCTTTCTTT.

This clone was observed a handful of times. V gene TRBV28 combines with J gene TRBJ2-4; a possible D gene is TRBD2 (6 bases). Trimming took off 2 bases at V and 0 bases at J, with 11 bases between the two ends. Germline V gives CDR1 MDHEN, CDR2 SYDVKM. The CDR3 runs 16 residues. Here the CDR3 DNA reads TGTGCCAGCAGTTTACCGGGACTCGGAGCCAAAAACATTCAGTACTTC. This translates into CASSLPGLGAKNIQYF.

This clone was found once. CDR3 sequence reads: CASSPQQGFGGKLFF. The CDR3 coding sequence is TGTGCCAGCAGTCCACAGCAGGGTTTCGGGGGGAAACTGTTTTTT. V usage is TRBV6-1 and J usage is TRBJ1-4; the D gene is possibly TRBD1 (5 bases). Trimming cost V 5 bases and J 11 bases, with 21 bases left between them. The CDR3 runs to 15 residues. The germline CDR1 and CDR2 sequences are MNHNS and SASEGT.

This chain connects TRBV27 to TRBJ1-5; D possibly corresponds to TRBD1 (6 bases). This CDR3 comprises 12 residues. Trimming shortened V by 6 bases and J by 4 bases, and 7 bases separated the two germline ends. CDR1 MNHEY and CDR2 SMNVEV come from the germline V gene (reference sequence). CDR3 region: CASRQGNQPQHF. DNA for the CDR3: TGTGCCAGCAGACAGGGAAATCAGCCCCAGCATTTT.

The J gene is TRBJ1-2, the V gene TRBV6-5; 7 bases match TRBD1. The J segment lost 6 bases and the V segment lost 4 bases, leaving 8 bases of the junction unmatched. The CDR3 loop spans 14 amino acids. CDR1 is MNHEY and CDR2 is SVGAGI in the germline V gene. As DNA, the CDR3 is TGTGCCAGCAGTTCACCCTCGACAGGGAATGGCTACACCTTC. This translates into CASSSPSTGNGYTF.

This chain links TRBV10-3 with TRBJ2-3; weak D call: TRBD2 (6 bases). Trimming took off 2 bases at V and 5 bases at J, with 29 bases between the two ends. Germline V lookup: CDR1 ENHRY, CDR2 SYGVKD. This CDR3 contains 20 residues. This CDR3 is CAISEPGRSRGTLGGDTQYF. The CDR3 nucleotides read TGTGCCATCAGTGAGCCTGGTCGTAGCAGAGGGACTCTTGGGGGAGATACGCAGTATTTT.

The chain links TRBV5-1 to TRBJ1-4; D possibly corresponds to TRBD1 (5 bases). The CDR3 runs 16 residues. Trimming stripped 0 bases from V and 8 bases from J, with 17 bases between. Germline V CDR1 and CDR2: SGHRS, YFSETQ. CDR3 in amino acids: CASSLGGMPSVEKLFF. CDR3 DNA: TGCGCCAGCAGCTTGGGGGGGATGCCGTCGGTGGAAAAACTGTTTTTT.

This chain joins TRBV25-1 and TRBJ2-3; 15 positions match TRBD2. The CDR3 is made up of 16 amino acids. CDR1 and CDR2 (germline): MGHDK, SYGVNS. V shed 3 bases and J 6 bases; nucleotides not matched to a gene: 4. The CDR3 protein is CASSDGTSGRRDTQYF. The CDR3 nucleotides read TGTGCCAGCAGTGATGGGACTAGCGGGAGGAGGGATACGCAGTATTTT. Full variable domain (missing parts from reference TRBV25-1 and TRBJ2-3): EADIYQTPRYLVIGTGKKITLECSQTMGHDKMYWYQQDPGMELHLIHYSYGVNSTEKGDLSSESTVSRIRTEHFPLTLESARPSHTSQYLCASSDGTSGRRDTQYFGPGTRLTVL.